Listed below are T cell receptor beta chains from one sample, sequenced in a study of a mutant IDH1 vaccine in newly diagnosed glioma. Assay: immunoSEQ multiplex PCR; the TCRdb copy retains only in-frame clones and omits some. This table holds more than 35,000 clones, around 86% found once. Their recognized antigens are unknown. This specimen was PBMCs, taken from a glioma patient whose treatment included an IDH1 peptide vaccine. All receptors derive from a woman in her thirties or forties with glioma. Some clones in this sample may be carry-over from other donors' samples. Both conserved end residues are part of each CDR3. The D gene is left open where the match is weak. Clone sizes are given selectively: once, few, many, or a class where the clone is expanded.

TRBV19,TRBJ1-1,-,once,CASKGNTEAFF,TGTGCCAGTAAAGGTAACACTGAAGCTTTCTTT
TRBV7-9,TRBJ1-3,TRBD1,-,CASSSPKETGGGPGNTIYF,TGTGCCAGCAGCTCACCTAAGGAAACAGGGGGAGGCCCTGGAAACACCATATATTTT
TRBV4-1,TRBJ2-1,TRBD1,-,CASSPRDRGPNEQFF,TGCGCCAGCAGCCCCAGGGACAGGGGACCCAATGAGCAGTTCTTC
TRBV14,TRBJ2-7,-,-,CASSQARRTRSYEQYF,TGTGCCAGCAGCCAAGCTCGCCGGACAAGGTCCTACGAGCAGTACTTC
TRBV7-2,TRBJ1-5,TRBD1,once,CASSLAQGRNQPQHF,TGTGCCAGCAGCTTAGCACAGGGGCGTAATCAGCCCCAGCATTTT
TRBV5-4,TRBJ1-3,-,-,CASSLVGRNTIYF,TGTGCCAGCAGCTTGGTGGGTCGTAACACCATATATTTT
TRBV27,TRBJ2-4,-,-,CASSLGAGPNTAKNIQYF,TGTGCCAGCAGTTTAGGGGCGGGGCCCAATACAGCCAAAAACATTCAGTACTTC
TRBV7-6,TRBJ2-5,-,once,CASSSRARGETQYF,TGTGCCAGCAGCTCTCGGGCCCGCGGAGAGACCCAGTACTTC
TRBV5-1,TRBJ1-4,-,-,CASRRRDREKLFF,TGCGCCAGCAGGCGCAGGGATCGGGAAAAACTGTTTTTT
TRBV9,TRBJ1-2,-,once,CASSVELNYGYTF,TGTGCCAGCAGCGTCGAACTTAACTATGGCTACACCTTC
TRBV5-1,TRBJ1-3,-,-,CASSLGQGTFSGNTIYF,TGCGCCAGCAGCTTGGGTCAGGGGACTTTCTCTGGAAACACCATATATTTT
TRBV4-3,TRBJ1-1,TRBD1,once,CASGQGANTEAFF,TGCGCCAGCGGACAGGGGGCGAACACTGAAGCTTTCTTT
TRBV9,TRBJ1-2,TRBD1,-,CASSSTGVAGYTF,TGTGCCAGCAGTTCCACAGGGGTGGCTGGCTACACCTTC
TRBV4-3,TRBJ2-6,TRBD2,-,CASSPAGLVASGANVLTF,TGCGCCAGCAGCCCTGCAGGACTAGTAGCTTCTGGGGCCAACGTCCTGACTTTC
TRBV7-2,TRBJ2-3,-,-,CASSLRRIGSPPDTQYF,TGTGCCAGCAGCTTAAGGAGAATAGGGTCCCCTCCGGATACGCAGTATTTT
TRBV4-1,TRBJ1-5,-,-,CASSRGGENQPQHF,TGCGCCAGCAGCCGGGGAGGGGAAAATCAGCCCCAGCATTTT
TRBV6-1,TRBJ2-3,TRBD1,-,CASSLDRGTDTQYF,TGTGCCAGCAGCCTCGACAGGGGCACAGATACGCAGTATTTT
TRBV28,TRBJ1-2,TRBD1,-,CASSLIPWDRNYGYTF,TGTGCCAGCAGTTTAATTCCGTGGGACAGAAACTATGGCTACACCTTC
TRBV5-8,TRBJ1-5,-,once,CASSPLSGNQPQHF,TGTGCCAGCAGCCCCTTGTCAGGCAATCAGCCCCAGCATTTT
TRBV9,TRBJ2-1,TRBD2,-,CASTGEGNNEQFF,TGTGCCAGCACCGGGGAGGGGAACAATGAGCAGTTCTTC